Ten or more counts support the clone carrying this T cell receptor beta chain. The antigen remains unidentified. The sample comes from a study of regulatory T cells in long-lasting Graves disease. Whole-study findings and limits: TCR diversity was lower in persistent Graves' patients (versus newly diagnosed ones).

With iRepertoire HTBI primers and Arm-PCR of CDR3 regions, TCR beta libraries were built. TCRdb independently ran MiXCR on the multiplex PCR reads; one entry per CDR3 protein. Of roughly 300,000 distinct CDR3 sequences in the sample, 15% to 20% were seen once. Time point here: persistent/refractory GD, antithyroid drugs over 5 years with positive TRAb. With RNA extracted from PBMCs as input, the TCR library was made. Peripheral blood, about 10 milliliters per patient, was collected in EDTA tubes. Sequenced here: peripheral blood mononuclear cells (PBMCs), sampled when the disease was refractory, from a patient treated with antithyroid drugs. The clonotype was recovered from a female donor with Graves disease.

The CDR3 DNA sequence: TGTGCCAGCAGCTTAGGGACAGGGAATATCAATCAGCCCCAGCATTTT. Its translation: CASSLGTGNINQPQHF. The V and J genes are TRBV7-8 and TRBJ1-5; 8 nucleotides align to TRBD1. Trimming took 1 base from V and 3 from J; bases not matched to a gene: 5. The CDR3 consists of 16 residues. CDR1 is SGHVS, CDR2 FQNEAQ, per germline.